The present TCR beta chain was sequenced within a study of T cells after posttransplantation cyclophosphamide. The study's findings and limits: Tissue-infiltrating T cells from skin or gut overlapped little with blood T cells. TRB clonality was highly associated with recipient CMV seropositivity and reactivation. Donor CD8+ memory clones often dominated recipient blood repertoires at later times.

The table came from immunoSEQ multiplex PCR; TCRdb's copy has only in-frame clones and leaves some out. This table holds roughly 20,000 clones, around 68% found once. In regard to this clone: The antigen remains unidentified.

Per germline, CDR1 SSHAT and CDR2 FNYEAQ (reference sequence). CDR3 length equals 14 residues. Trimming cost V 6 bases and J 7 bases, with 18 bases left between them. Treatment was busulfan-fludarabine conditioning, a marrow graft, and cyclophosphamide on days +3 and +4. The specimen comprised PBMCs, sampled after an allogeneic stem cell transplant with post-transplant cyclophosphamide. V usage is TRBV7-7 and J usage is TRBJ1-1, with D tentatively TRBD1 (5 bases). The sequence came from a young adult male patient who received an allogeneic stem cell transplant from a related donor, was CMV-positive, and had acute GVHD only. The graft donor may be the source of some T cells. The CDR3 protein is CASRPLGQDIEAFF. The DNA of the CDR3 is TGTGCCAGCAGACCCCTAGGGCAGGACATTGAAGCTTTCTTT.